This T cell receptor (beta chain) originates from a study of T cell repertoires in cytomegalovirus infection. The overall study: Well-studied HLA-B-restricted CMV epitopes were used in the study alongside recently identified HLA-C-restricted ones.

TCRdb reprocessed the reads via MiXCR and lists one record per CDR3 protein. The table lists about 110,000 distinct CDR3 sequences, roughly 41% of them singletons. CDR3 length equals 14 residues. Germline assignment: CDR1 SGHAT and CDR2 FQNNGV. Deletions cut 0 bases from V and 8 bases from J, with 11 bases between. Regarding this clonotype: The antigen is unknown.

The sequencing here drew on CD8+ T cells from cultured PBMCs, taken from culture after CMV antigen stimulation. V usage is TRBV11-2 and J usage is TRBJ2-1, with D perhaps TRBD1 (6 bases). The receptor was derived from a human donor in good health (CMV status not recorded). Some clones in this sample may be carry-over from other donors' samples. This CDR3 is CASSLEDRLDEQFF. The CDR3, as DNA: TGTGCCAGCAGCTTAGAAGACAGGCTTGATGAGCAGTTCTTC.